The 10 T cell receptor beta chains below were found in one sample sequenced in a study of T-cell reconstitution after alpha-beta-depleted transplantation in children. Findings and limits, study-wide: It was reported that alpha-beta T cells came from several hundred expanded graft clones (about two months after transplant).

For TCRbeta, the library was prepared with unique molecular identifiers. TCRdb reanalysed the PCR reads using MiXCR and keeps one entry per CDR3 protein. The table records roughly 30,000 distinct CDR3 sequences, roughly 6.7% of them present only once. Which antigens these TCRs recognize remains unknown. Specimen: peripheral blood, collected 60 days after TCRalphabeta/CD19-depleted stem cell transplant. The receptors here all came from a child under three years old who had a stem cell transplant for acute myeloid leukemia, so the T cells may come from the graft donor.

This clonotype occurred many times. CDR3 residues: CASSRDRPYEQYF. The CDR3, as DNA: TGTGCCAGCAGCCGTGACAGGCCCTACGAGCAGTACTTC. The V and J genes are TRBV5-5 and TRBJ2-7; possibly TRBD1 for D (6 bases). CDR1 SGHKS and CDR2 YYEKEE come from the germline V gene (reference sequence). This CDR3 spans 13 amino acids. V was pared by 4 bases and J by 2 bases, with 10 bases between.

This clonotype was counted at least ten times. The chain uses TRBV21-1 and TRBJ1-3; TRBD1 was called by the table and not checked on the DNA. TRBV21-1 is a pseudogene segment. This CDR3 contains 15 residues. CDR3 nucleotides: TGTGCCAGCAGGAAAACAGGCATCTCTGGAAACACCATATATTTT. Translation gives CASRKTGISGNTIYF.

This clonotype was counted many times. The rearrangement links TRBV29-1 to TRBJ2-2; no reliable D call. V lost 6 bases and J lost 6, with 5 bases in between. Germline assignment: CDR1 SQVTM and CDR2 ANQGSEA. The CDR3 runs to 10 residues. This CDR3 reads CSVLSGELFF. CDR3 bases: TGCAGCGTCCTGTCCGGGGAGCTGTTTTTT.

This clonotype was seen more than once but under ten times. CDR3 amino acids: CASSPAGQGGEKLFF. Here the CDR3 DNA reads TGCGCCAGCAGCCCTGCGGGACAGGGGGGAGAAAAACTGTTTTTT. The chain links TRBV4-3 to TRBJ1-4, with 11 bases fitting TRBD1. The J segment lost 8 bases and the V segment lost 4 bases, leaving 6 bases of the junction unmatched. Germline V gene data show CDR1 as LGHNA and CDR2 as YSLEER. The CDR3 extends over 15 amino acids.

This clonotype showed up many times. This chain joins TRBV6-5 and TRBJ2-7; D ambiguous. This CDR3 spans 13 amino acids. The V gene's germline CDR1 is MNHEY and CDR2 SVGAGI. V lost 2 bases, J lost 7 bases, and 12 bases lay in between. CDR3 coding DNA: TGTGCCAGCAGTTACGCGTCCGCCGGGGAGCAGTACTTC. Protein: CASSYASAGEQYF.

Concerning this clonotype: This may arise from a read error, as a much more abundant clone is one base away. The chain employs TRBV9 and TRBJ2-5; D is unclear. In germline, CDR1 is SGDLS, CDR2 YYNGEE. The CDR3 has 14 amino acids. The CDR3 loop is CAGSPLMDRETQYF. In nucleotides, the CDR3 is TGTGCCGGCAGCCCCCTCATGGATCGGGAGACCCAGTACTTC.

This clonotype was seen ten or more times. This sequence joins TRBV6-6 and TRBJ2-1; 13 nucleotides agree with TRBD2. The CDR3 totals 15 residues. The germline gives CDR1 MNHNY, CDR2 SVGAGI (reference sequence). V was pared by 2 bases and J by 8 bases, with 3 bases of the junction left unmatched. In nucleotides, the CDR3 is TGTGCCAGCAGTTACGGACTAGCGGGAGTTGATGAGCAGTTCTTC. Residues: CASSYGLAGVDEQFF.

A note on this clonotype: A read error may explain this, as a much larger clone is one base away. J is TRBJ2-1 and V is TRBV5-1; no firm D call. This CDR3 spans 12 amino acids. V lost 0 bases, J lost 12 bases, and 10 bases lay in between. Germline loops: CDR1 SGHRS, CDR2 YFSETQ. As DNA, the CDR3 is TGCGCCAGCAGCTTGGGCCGAAGTGTGCAGTTCTTC. This codes for CASSLGRSVQFF. Using reference TRBV5-1 and TRBJ2-1 for the parts outside the CDR3, the full variable domain is KAGVTQTPRYLIKTRGQQVTLSCSPISGHRSVSWYQQTPGQGLQFLFEYFSETQRNKGNFPGRFSGRQFSNSRSEMNVSTLELGDSALYLCASSLGRSVQFFGPGTRLTVL.

This clonotype was picked up many times. The gene calls are TRBV7-9 and TRBJ2-5; TRBD2 matches at 7 bases. Germline lookup yields CDR1 SEHNR and CDR2 FQNEAQ (reference sequence). V gave up 5 bases and J gave up 5 bases; unmatched junction bases: 8. This CDR3 has 14 residues. The chain's CDR3 is CASSQPLGGETQYF. The CDR3 region has the DNA TGTGCCAGCAGCCAACCACTGGGGGGGGAGACCCAGTACTTC.

This clonotype has at least ten counts. The V call is TRBV6-5, the J call TRBJ2-7; possible D gene TRBD2, 6 bases. The germline gives CDR1 MNHEY, CDR2 SVGAGI. The V gene lost 10 bases and the J gene lost 2 bases, with 36 bases spanning the gap. The CDR3 runs 20 residues. The CDR3 spells CATRPWGVLIFFYPPYEQYF. The CDR3 coding sequence is TGTGCCACTCGGCCATGGGGGGTACTAATCTTTTTTTACCCACCCTACGAGCAGTACTTC.